A selection of T cell receptor beta chains follows, all from one sample in a study of OX40 agonist ivuxolimab in advanced cancers. Profiled with immunoSEQ multiplex PCR; TCRdb holds only in-frame clones, not every one. The sample consists of around 40,000 clones, 80% of them appearing once. Sequenced here: CD4+ or CD8+ T cells sorted from blood, sampled in a trial of the OX40 agonist ivuxolimab. These receptors originate from an adult with an advanced solid tumor such as melanoma, head and neck, liver or kidney cancer. CDR3s include the opening cysteine and the closing phenylalanine or tryptophan. A D gene is named only where the DNA matches it firmly. A clone size is listed for some rows: how often the clone was seen (once, few, many), or a class if it is expanded.

d_call: -
clone_size: few
j_call: TRBJ1-1
v_call: TRBV11-3
cdr3_aa: CASSFSGQSEAFF
cdr3_nt: TGTGCCAGCAGCTTCTCAGGACAGTCTGAAGCTTTCTTT

d_call: -
clone_size: -
j_call: TRBJ2-7
v_call: TRBV6-1
cdr3_aa: CASSVSYEQYF
cdr3_nt: TGTGCCAGCAGTGTCTCCTACGAGCAGTACTTC

d_call: -
clone_size: -
j_call: TRBJ1-2
v_call: TRBV6-5
cdr3_aa: CASCTINYGYTF
cdr3_nt: TGTGCCAGCTGTACCATTAACTATGGCTACACCTTC

d_call: -
clone_size: -
j_call: TRBJ1-2
v_call: TRBV5-6
cdr3_aa: CASRFQQGYGYTF
cdr3_nt: TGTGCCAGCAGATTTCAACAGGGCTATGGCTACACCTTC

d_call: TRBD1
clone_size: -
j_call: TRBJ1-3
v_call: TRBV7-8
cdr3_aa: CASSLLGQGYSGNTIYF
cdr3_nt: TGTGCCAGCAGCTTACTGGGACAGGGATATTCTGGAAACACCATATATTTT

d_call: -
clone_size: -
j_call: TRBJ2-5
v_call: TRBV19
cdr3_aa: CASSIGGKETQYF
cdr3_nt: TGTGCCAGTAGTATTGGGGGAAAAGAGACCCAGTACTTC

d_call: TRBD2
clone_size: -
j_call: TRBJ2-3
v_call: TRBV7-2
cdr3_aa: CASSRSGTDTDTQYF
cdr3_nt: TGTGCCAGCAGCCGGAGCGGGACCGACACAGATACGCAGTATTTT

d_call: -
clone_size: once
j_call: TRBJ1-4
v_call: TRBV5-4
cdr3_aa: CASSFAGREDEKLFF
cdr3_nt: TGTGCCAGCAGCTTCGCGGGCAGGGAGGATGAAAAACTGTTTTTT

d_call: -
clone_size: -
j_call: TRBJ2-3
v_call: TRBV5-1
cdr3_aa: CASSLITDTQYF
cdr3_nt: TGCGCCAGCAGCTTGATCACAGATACGCAGTATTTT

d_call: -
clone_size: once
j_call: TRBJ2-5
v_call: TRBV7-6
cdr3_aa: CASSSLVGETQYF
cdr3_nt: TGTGCCAGCAGCTCCCTCGTTGGGGAGACCCAGTACTTC

d_call: -
clone_size: -
j_call: TRBJ1-2
v_call: TRBV14
cdr3_aa: CASSPAFRTAANYGYTF
cdr3_nt: TGTGCCAGCAGCCCAGCTTTTAGGACAGCAGCTAACTATGGCTACACCTTC

d_call: -
clone_size: once
j_call: TRBJ2-5
v_call: TRBV5-1
cdr3_aa: CASSLGRGGWEAQYF
cdr3_nt: TGCGCCAGCAGCTTGGGTCGGGGCGGATGGGAGGCCCAGTACTTC

d_call: -
clone_size: -
j_call: TRBJ2-7
v_call: TRBV19
cdr3_aa: CASSSSPGRSYEQYF
cdr3_nt: TGTGCCAGTAGTAGTTCACCGGGACGGTCCTACGAGCAGTACTTC

d_call: -
clone_size: -
j_call: TRBJ2-2
v_call: TRBV2
cdr3_aa: CASSEIGVANTGELFF
cdr3_nt: TGTGCCAGCAGTGAAATTGGAGTAGCGAACACCGGGGAGCTGTTTTTT

d_call: -
clone_size: -
j_call: TRBJ2-3
v_call: TRBV10-3
cdr3_aa: CAISEQVDTQYF
cdr3_nt: TGTGCCATCAGTGAGCAGGTAGATACGCAGTATTTT

d_call: -
clone_size: once
j_call: TRBJ2-1
v_call: TRBV18
cdr3_aa: CASSPREVYSGFNEQFF
cdr3_nt: TGTGCCAGCTCCCCAAGGGAAGTTTATTCGGGTTTCAATGAGCAGTTCTTC

d_call: TRBD2
clone_size: -
j_call: TRBJ2-4
v_call: TRBV2
cdr3_aa: CASSGRLTKNIQYF
cdr3_nt: TGTGCCAGCAGCGGGAGGCTTACAAAAAACATTCAGTACTTC

d_call: TRBD1
clone_size: -
j_call: TRBJ1-5
v_call: TRBV7-2
cdr3_aa: CASSLGGQGAVQPQHF
cdr3_nt: TGTGCCAGCAGCTTAGGGGGACAGGGGGCGGTTCAGCCCCAGCATTTT

d_call: -
clone_size: -
j_call: TRBJ2-3
v_call: TRBV9
cdr3_aa: CASSPIITDTQYF
cdr3_nt: TGTGCCAGCAGCCCGATAATCACAGATACGCAGTATTTT

d_call: TRBD2
clone_size: -
j_call: TRBJ2-1
v_call: TRBV18
cdr3_aa: CASSLAGGDNEQFF
cdr3_nt: TGTGCCAGCTCACTAGCGGGAGGCGACAATGAGCAGTTCTTC

d_call: TRBD1
clone_size: -
j_call: TRBJ2-6
v_call: TRBV7-2
cdr3_aa: CASSSRQGGLSGANVLTF
cdr3_nt: TGTGCCAGCAGCTCAAGACAGGGGGGCCTCTCTGGGGCCAACGTCCTGACTTTC

d_call: TRBD2
clone_size: -
j_call: TRBJ2-1
v_call: TRBV29-1
cdr3_aa: CSVPPSGGSEQFF
cdr3_nt: TGCAGCGTTCCCCCTAGCGGGGGCAGTGAGCAGTTCTTC

d_call: TRBD2
clone_size: -
j_call: TRBJ2-3
v_call: TRBV19
cdr3_aa: CASSGAGGDTQYF
cdr3_nt: TGTGCCAGTAGTGGGGCGGGAGGAGATACGCAGTATTTT